A single sample is the source of the 2 T cell receptor beta chains below, sequenced in a study of blood T cell repertoires in COVID-19. Some clones are missing from TCRdb's copy, which holds only in-frame ones; the method was immunoSEQ multiplex PCR. The sample contains about 200,000 clones, more than 75% of which appear only once. Sequencing was performed on peripheral blood. All receptors derive from a man older than 75 with acute or convalescent COVID-19.

V usage is TRBV18 and J usage is TRBJ2-7; the match to TRBD2 covers 15 bases. Germline V gene sequence: CDR1 KGHSH, CDR2 LQKENI. Trimming took 0 bases from V and 2 from J; bases not matched to a gene: 2. The CDR3 has 17 amino acids. CDR3 nucleotides: TGTGCCAGCTCACCACCGGGACTAGCGGGAGGAACCTACGAGCAGTACTTC. Protein sequence: CASSPPGLAGGTYEQYF. Based on the CDR3 plus reference TRBV18 and TRBJ2-7, the full variable domain is NAGVMQNPRHLVRRRGQEARLRCSPMKGHSHVYWYRQLPEEGLKFMVYLQKENIIDESGMPKERFSAEFPKEGPSILRIQQVVRGDSAAYFCASSPPGLAGGTYEQYFGPGTRLTVT.

The chain joins TRBV6-1 to TRBJ2-2, with 8 bases that match TRBD1. This CDR3 region has 15 residues. CDR1 is MNHNS and CDR2 is SASEGT in the germline V gene. J lost 4 bases, V lost 3 bases, and 4 bases had no gene match. The CDR3 region is CASSETGAFTGELFF. For the CDR3, the DNA is TGTGCCAGCAGTGAGACAGGGGCCTTCACCGGGGAGCTGTTTTTT.